The clone carrying this T cell receptor beta chain was seen a single time. In the authors' methods: It was from reference gene primer amplification that nucleated cell counts were estimated. Measured with immunoSEQ multiplex PCR; TCRdb has only the in-frame clones, and not every one. V and J calls and clone size are given by that table; D and trimming were obtained from the DNA. This sample has about 36,000 clones, with 75% to 90% found just once. The sample belongs to a study of blood T cell repertoires in COVID-19. About the study: COVID-19 samples collected from the United States, Italy and Spain covered acute and convalescent phases. In each case, the material was cDNA or gDNA derived from T cells, B-cell-depleted T cells, or PBMCs.

CDR1 SNHLY and CDR2 FYNNEI come from the germline V gene. Trimming took off 1 base at V and 0 bases at J, with 9 bases between the two ends. CDR3 size: 16 residues. The clonotype was recovered from an older man with acute or convalescent COVID-19. The rearrangement links TRBV2 to TRBJ1-4; weak D call: TRBD1 (5 bases). Sequencing was done on a sample of peripheral blood. The CDR3 sequence: CASSEVKTATNEKLFF. Written as DNA, the CDR3 is TGTGCCAGCAGTGAAGTTAAGACAGCAACTAATGAAAAACTGTTTTTT. The complete variable domain, with remaining parts taken from reference TRBV2 and TRBJ1-4, reads EPEVTQTPSHQVTQMGQEVILRCVPISNHLYFYWYRQILGQKVEFLVSFYNNEISEKSEIFDDQFSVERPDGSNFTLKIRSTKLEDSAMYFCASSEVKTATNEKLFFGSGTQLSVL.